A single sample is the source of the 25 T cell receptor beta chains below, sequenced in a study of T cell changes during pregnancy in multiple sclerosis. Clones were sequenced by immunoSEQ multiplex PCR, and TCRdb holds only the in-frame ones, with some missing. The repertoire holds about 92,000 clones, with almost 95% as singletons. Sequencing was performed on peripheral blood, taken in the third trimester of pregnancy. The receptor source for this set is a female donor with multiple sclerosis, enrolled in a pregnancy study.

This chain connects TRBV5-1 to TRBJ2-7, with D possibly TRBD1 on 6 matching bases. Trimming removed 3 bases at V and 4 bases at J, with 14 bases between. This CDR3 spans 14 amino acids. Germline assignment: CDR1 SGHRS and CDR2 YFSETQ. The DNA of the CDR3 is TGCGCCAGCAGCTCCGACAGGCAAAGTTACGAGCAGTACTTC. Protein product: CASSSDRQSYEQYF.

This clone showed up just once. The chain joins TRBV4-1 to TRBJ2-3; D not resolved. The CDR3 is made up of 14 amino acids. Looked up from germline, CDR1 is MGHRA and CDR2 is YSYEKL. V was clipped by 5 bases and J by 2 bases, with 11 bases between them. The CDR3 nucleotides are TGCGCCAGCAGCAGCCGCCCCTTCACAGATACGCAGTATTTT. Residues: CASSSRPFTDTQYF.

The chain employs TRBV28 and TRBJ2-7; 7 bases fit TRBD2. The length of the CDR3 is 14 residues. The junction had 2 bases not matched to a gene; V was cut back by 2 bases and J by 1 base. The V gene's germline CDR1 is MDHEN and CDR2 SYDVKM. The DNA for the CDR3 is TGTGCCAGCAGTTTAGGGGGAGGGTCCTACGAGCAGTACTTC. This encodes CASSLGGGSYEQYF. The whole variable domain, filled in from reference TRBV28 and TRBJ2-7, reads DVKVTQSSRYLVKRTGEKVFLECVQDMDHENMFWYRQDPGLGLRLIYFSYDVKMKEKGDIPEGYSVSREKKERFSLILESASTNQTSMYLCASSLGGGSYEQYFGPGTRLTVT.

This sequence joins TRBV4-1 and TRBJ2-1; D might be TRBD1 (7 bases). Germline loops: CDR1 MGHRA, CDR2 YSYEKL. V lost 0 bases and J 7 bases, leaving 10 bases between the germline ends. This CDR3 has 14 residues. The CDR3, as DNA: TGCGCCAGCAGCCAAGAGCAGGGGGGTAATGAGCAGTTCTTC. It codes for CASSQEQGGNEQFF.

V usage is TRBV2 and J usage is TRBJ2-5; tentative D call: TRBD1 (5 bases). V was shortened by 6 bases and J by 1 base, with 18 bases between the two germline ends. The germline V gene has CDR1 SNHLY and CDR2 FYNNEI. This CDR3 has 16 residues. The CDR3 region is CASRSQGSWTQETQYF. As DNA, the CDR3 is TGTGCCAGCAGGTCCCAGGGTTCTTGGACCCAAGAGACCCAGTACTTC.

J is TRBJ2-1 and V is TRBV21-1; TRBD1, as called in the table, went unchecked against the DNA. TRBV21-1 constitutes a pseudogene. The CDR3 has 16 amino acids. The CDR3 spells CASNLPPGQGANEQFF. The CDR3 DNA reads TGTGCCAGCAACCTCCCCCCGGGACAGGGGGCGAATGAGCAGTTCTTC.

The chain employs TRBV19 and TRBJ2-7; D uncertain. This CDR3 has 11 amino acids. V was cut by 1 base and J by 7 bases, with 5 bases left in between. Germline lookup yields CDR1 LNHDA and CDR2 SQIVND (reference sequence). The CDR3 sequence: CASSIGQEQYF. The CDR3 DNA sequence: TGTGCCAGTAGTATAGGTCAAGAGCAGTACTTC.

This chain joins TRBV15 and TRBJ2-1; 9 nucleotides match TRBD1. This CDR3 has 16 amino acids. Trimming cost V 0 bases and J 6 bases; bases outside gene matches: 6. Germline CDR1 is LNHNV and CDR2 is YYDKDF (reference sequence). For the CDR3, the DNA is TGTGCCACCAGCAGAGATCTGACAGGGGGGGCCAATGAGCAGTTCTTC. This encodes CATSRDLTGGANEQFF.

The V and J genes are TRBV28 and TRBJ1-2; D is unresolved. In germline, CDR1 is MDHEN, CDR2 SYDVKM. The CDR3 runs to 16 residues. Trimming took 4 bases from V and 0 from J, leaving 15 bases between them. In DNA form, the CDR3 reads TGTGCCAGCAGTTCGGGTATCGGGAGCACTAACTATGGCTACACCTTC. It translates to CASSSGIGSTNYGYTF.

The rearrangement joins TRBV7-6 to TRBJ2-7; possible D gene TRBD1, 6 bases. CDR1 is SGHVS, CDR2 FNYEAQ, per germline. This CDR3 is built from 14 residues. V gave up 6 bases and J gave up 0 bases, with 12 bases separating them. CDR3 sequence (DNA): TGTGCCAGCAGTTCAGGGGCAGGCTCCTACGAGCAGTACTTC. Translated, it gives CASSSGAGSYEQYF.

The count of this clone is one. This chain links TRBV20-1 with TRBJ2-7, with D unclear. Per the germline V gene, CDR1 is DFQATT and CDR2 is SNEGSKA (reference sequence). Trimming shortened V by 7 bases and J by 2 bases, and 9 bases separated the two germline ends. The CDR3 covers 11 residues. The CDR3 DNA follows: TGCAGTGGGTACTCCACCTACGAGCAGTACTTC. The encoded protein is CSGYSTYEQYF.

The DNA of the CDR3 is TGTGCCAGCGGGGCACTGAACACTGAAGCTTTCTTT. Residues: CASGALNTEAFF. The chain is built from TRBV5-6 and TRBJ1-1; D perhaps matches TRBD1 (5 bases). The V end lost 7 bases, the J end lost 0 bases, and 7 bases lay between the germline ends. Germline V gives CDR1 SGHDT, CDR2 YYEEEE. CDR3 length: 12 residues.

This clone has a single count. The rearrangement joins TRBV19 to TRBJ1-5; possible D gene TRBD1, 5 bases. Per the germline V gene, CDR1 is LNHDA and CDR2 is SQIVND (reference sequence). The CDR3 has 16 residues. Trimming removed 1 base at V and 0 bases at J, with 10 bases between. The CDR3 DNA reads as TGTGCCAGTAGTATAGGAAGGGGTTATAGCAATCAGCCCCAGCATTTT. This encodes CASSIGRGYSNQPQHF.

This rearrangement joins TRBV6-5 to TRBJ2-7; D is possibly TRBD1 (6 bases). V lost 4 bases and J lost 3, with 16 bases in between. Germline V gene sequence: CDR1 MNHEY, CDR2 SVGAGI. The length of the CDR3 is 15 residues. The CDR3 nucleotides read TGTGCCAGCAGTTTACAGGGTAAAACCTTCTACGAGCAGTACTTC. Translated: CASSLQGKTFYEQYF.

The rearrangement uses TRBV27 and TRBJ2-3; 8 nucleotides line up with TRBD2. From germline, CDR1 is MNHEY and CDR2 SMNVEV (reference sequence). The CDR3 extends over 16 amino acids. V was pared by 4 bases and J by 1 base, with 7 bases of the junction left unmatched. The CDR3 DNA reads as TGTGCCAGCAGTTCCCTCAGGCGGGAGGGCACAGATACGCAGTATTTT. It is translated as CASSSLRREGTDTQYF.

The V call is TRBV19, the J call TRBJ2-1, with D possibly being TRBD1 (5 bases). CDR1 is LNHDA and CDR2 is SQIVND in the germline V gene (reference sequence). Trimming took 5 bases from V and 0 from J, leaving 20 bases between them. The CDR3 has 18 residues. The CDR3 coding sequence is TGTGCCAGTAGTGCCAAAGGGGCTGCGTATCACTCCTACAATGAGCAGTTCTTC. This translates into CASSAKGAAYHSYNEQFF. Complete variable domain (other parts from reference TRBV19 and TRBJ2-1): DGGITQSPKYLFRKEGQNVTLSCEQNLNHDAMYWYRQDPGQGLRLIYYSQIVNDFQKGDIAEGYSVSREKKESFPLTVTSAQKNPTAFYLCASSAKGAAYHSYNEQFFGPGTRLTVL.

The chain employs TRBV5-1 and TRBJ2-1; D gene ambiguous. V lost 2 bases to trimming and J lost 8 bases, with 11 bases between them. Germline-derived CDR1 and CDR2 are SGHRS and YFSETQ. The length of the CDR3 is 13 residues. CDR3 DNA: TGCGCCAGCAGCTTAAATAGCCCCCATGAGCAGTTCTTC. This translates into CASSLNSPHEQFF.

This clone was detected once. The V call is TRBV5-1, the J call TRBJ1-1, with 9 bases that match TRBD1. Trimming cost V 5 bases and J 5 bases; bases outside gene matches: 7. The CDR3 spans 14 residues. Germline V gene sequence: CDR1 SGHRS, CDR2 YFSETQ. The CDR3 DNA reads TGCGCCAGCAGTCCCGGGACAGGGAGAACTGAAGCTTTCTTT. Its translation: CASSPGTGRTEAFF.

This clone has only one observation. The chain recombines TRBV2 with TRBJ2-3, with no clear D. Trimming took off 10 bases at V and 5 bases at J, with 16 bases between the two ends. This CDR3 spans 13 amino acids. In germline, CDR1 is SNHLY, CDR2 FYNNEI. The CDR3 DNA is TGTGCCAACCCCCTGAAGAGTGGAGATACGCAGTATTTT. This codes for CANPLKSGDTQYF.

The chain uses TRBV9 and TRBJ2-1, with D possibly TRBD1 on 5 matching bases. Deletions cut 0 bases from V and 4 bases from J, with 11 bases between. The CDR3 spans 15 residues. Germline CDR1 is SGDLS and CDR2 is YYNGEE. CDR3 sequence reads: CASSVGRGLYNEQFF. The CDR3, as DNA: TGTGCCAGCAGCGTAGGAAGGGGCCTTTACAATGAGCAGTTCTTC.

The chain recombines TRBV6-5 with TRBJ1-2; 7 nucleotides line up with TRBD1. The CDR3 loop spans 12 amino acids. J gave up 7 bases and V 4 bases, and 3 bases lay outside the gene matches. From germline, CDR1 is MNHEY and CDR2 SVGAGI. The CDR3 bases are TGTGCCAGCAGTTCCAGGGGGATTGGCTACACCTTC. Residues: CASSSRGIGYTF.

This chain connects TRBV11-3 to TRBJ1-6, with 7 bases aligning to TRBD1. Germline CDR1 reads SGHNT; CDR2 reads YENEEA. This CDR3 contains 14 residues. Unmatched junction bases numbered 3, after V lost 4 bases and J lost 6 bases. CDR3 residues: CASSSGQVNSPLHF. The CDR3 DNA sequence: TGTGCCAGCAGCTCCGGACAGGTTAATTCACCCCTCCACTTT.

The rearrangement uses TRBV5-1 and TRBJ2-5; TRBD2 aligns across 7 bases. After removal of 4 bases from V and 2 bases from J, the junction contained 11 bases not matched to a gene. This CDR3 comprises 16 residues. Germline V lookup: CDR1 SGHRS, CDR2 YFSETQ. The DNA for the CDR3 is TGCGCCAGCAGCACTAACACCGGGACTACACAAGAGACCCAGTACTTC. Translating it yields CASSTNTGTTQETQYF.

V and J are TRBV27 and TRBJ2-7; the D gene is possibly TRBD2 (5 bases). Germline V gives CDR1 MNHEY, CDR2 SMNVEV (reference sequence). The CDR3 runs 15 residues. Trimming shortened V by 4 bases and J by 0 bases, and 13 bases separated the two germline ends. CDR3 region: CASSYWAGSSYEQYF. The CDR3 nucleotides read TGTGCCAGCAGTTATTGGGCGGGTAGCTCCTACGAGCAGTACTTC.

The genes are TRBV5-4 and TRBJ1-1; D is undetermined. Germline-derived CDR1 and CDR2 are SGHNT and YYREEE (reference sequence). The CDR3 is made up of 16 amino acids. Trimming shortened V by 5 bases and J by 0 bases, and 17 bases separated the two germline ends. The chain's CDR3 is CASRHRINTMNTEAFF. CDR3 nucleotide sequence: TGTGCCAGCAGGCATAGGATTAACACTATGAACACTGAAGCTTTCTTT.